This entry features one T cell receptor (beta chain) sequence. The antigen is not known. From PBMCs, CD4+ and CD8+ T cells were sorted. V was cut by 7 bases and J by 5 bases, with 8 bases left in between. The CDR3 loop spans 11 amino acids. Germline V lookup: CDR1 PRHDT, CDR2 FYEKMQ (reference sequence). This entry is derived from a study of CD8+ T cells in alopecia areata. Extracted from the samples, RNA was reverse transcribed into cDNA to serve as the sequencing template. Generated by immunoSEQ multiplex PCR, the TCRdb table keeps only in-frame clones and is missing some. The table lists about 200,000 clones, 56% of them singletons, with nearly 5% in the top ten. Study-level results: Scalp data also include sequences from resident alphabeta T cells of normal skin.

This receptor was taken from a human donor in good health. The V and J genes are TRBV13 and TRBJ2-5; no firm D call. The sample taken for sequencing was CD8+ T cells sorted from blood. This chain's CDR3 is CASTRLETQYF. The CDR3 region has the DNA TGTGCCAGCACCCGACTCGAGACCCAGTACTTC.